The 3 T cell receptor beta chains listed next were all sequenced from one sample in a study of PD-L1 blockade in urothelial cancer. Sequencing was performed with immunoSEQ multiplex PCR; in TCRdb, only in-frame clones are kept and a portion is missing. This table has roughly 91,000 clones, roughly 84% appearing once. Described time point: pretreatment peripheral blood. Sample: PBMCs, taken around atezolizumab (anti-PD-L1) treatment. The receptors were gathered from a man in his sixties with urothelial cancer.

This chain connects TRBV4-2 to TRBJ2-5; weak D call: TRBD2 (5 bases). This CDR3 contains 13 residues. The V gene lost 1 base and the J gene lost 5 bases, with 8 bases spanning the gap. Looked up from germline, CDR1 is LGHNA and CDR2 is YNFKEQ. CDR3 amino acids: CASSQVLAETQYF. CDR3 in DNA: TGTGCCAGCAGCCAAGTTCTAGCCGAGACCCAGTACTTC.

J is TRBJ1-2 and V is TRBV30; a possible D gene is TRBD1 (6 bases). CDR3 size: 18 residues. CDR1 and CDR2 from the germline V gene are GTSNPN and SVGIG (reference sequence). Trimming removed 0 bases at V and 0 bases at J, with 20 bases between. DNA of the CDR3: TGTGCCTGGAGTGTTCCCCGAGTCCCAGGGGACACTAACTATGGCTACACCTTC. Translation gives CAWSVPRVPGDTNYGYTF. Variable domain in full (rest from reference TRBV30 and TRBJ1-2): SQTIHQWPATLVQPVGSPLSLECTVEGTSNPNLYWYRQAAGRGLQLLFYSVGIGQISSEVPQNLSASRPQDRQFILSSKKLLLSDSGFYLCAWSVPRVPGDTNYGYTFGSGTRLTVV.

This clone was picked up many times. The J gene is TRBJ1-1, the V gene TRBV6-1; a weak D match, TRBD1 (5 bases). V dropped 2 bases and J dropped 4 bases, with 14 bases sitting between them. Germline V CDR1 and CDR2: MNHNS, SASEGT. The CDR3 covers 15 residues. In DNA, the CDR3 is TGTGCCAGCAGTGAATTGGGACGGGGGAGCACTGAAGCTTTCTTT. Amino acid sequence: CASSELGRGSTEAFF.